Below, 32 T cell receptor beta chains from the same sample are listed, as sequenced in a study of T cells after yellow fever vaccination. One entry per CDR3 protein, called by TCRdb with MiXCR from the 5' RACE reads. There are some 560,000 distinct CDR3 sequences in the sample; about 19% occur only once, and around an eighth lies in the top ten. The material sequenced was PBMCs, taken 15 days after the yellow fever booster vaccination. The receptors come from a man aged 25-45 years who received the YFV17D yellow fever vaccine.

This sequence joins TRBV10-3 and TRBJ2-3; perhaps TRBD1 as D (5 bases). CDR1 is ENHRY and CDR2 is SYGVKD in the germline V gene. CDR3 length equals 12 residues. V lost 8 bases, J lost 2 bases, and 8 bases lay in between. The CDR3 spells CAIGAYTDTQYF. CDR3 DNA: TGTGCCATCGGGGCCTACACAGATACGCAGTATTTT.

This clonotype was counted many times. This rearrangement joins TRBV7-2 to TRBJ2-5; D gene uncertain. The germline CDR1 and CDR2 sequences are SGHTA and FQGNSA. CDR3 length: 13 residues. V lost 1 base and J 1 base, leaving 4 bases between the germline ends. This CDR3 reads CASSLGAQETQYF. In nucleotides, the CDR3 is TGTGCCAGCAGCTTAGGGGCCCAAGAGACCCAGTACTTC.

This clonotype was detected only a few times. The chain's CDR3 is CSASQSPDYGYTF. The DNA for the CDR3 is TGCAGTGCTTCACAGTCGCCTGACTATGGCTACACCTTC. The chain couples TRBV20-1 to TRBJ1-2; D unresolved. CDR3 length: 13 residues. Looked up from germline, CDR1 is DFQATT and CDR2 is SNEGSKA (reference sequence). V lost 5 bases, J lost 3 bases, and 13 bases lay in between.

This clonotype was counted only a few times. This chain connects TRBV7-9 to TRBJ1-4; perhaps TRBD1 as D (5 bases). Germline assignment: CDR1 SEHNR and CDR2 FQNEAQ (reference sequence). Trimming took 2 bases from V and 7 from J, leaving 14 bases between them. The CDR3 has 15 residues. Written as DNA, the CDR3 is TGTGCCAGCAGCTTACCAGGACAAGGGAGTGAAAAACTGTTTTTT. It codes for CASSLPGQGSEKLFF.

The CDR3 DNA is TGCGCCAGCAGTGTTCTCACAGGGATTAATCAGCCCCAGCATTTT. Translation gives CASSVLTGINQPQHF. The gene calls are TRBV10-2 and TRBJ1-5; tentative D call: TRBD1 (6 bases). This CDR3 spans 15 amino acids. CDR1 is WSHSY and CDR2 is SAAADI in the germline V gene. V lost 4 bases to trimming and J lost 4 bases, with 14 bases between them.

This clonotype was detected only a few times. The V and J genes are TRBV7-2 and TRBJ2-3; D is possibly TRBD2 (5 bases). This CDR3 has 14 amino acids. V gave up 10 bases and J gave up 0 bases, with 14 bases separating them. Germline CDR1 is SGHTA and CDR2 is FQGNSA. The CDR3 DNA is TGTGCCACCGGGAAGGAGTTTAGCACAGATACGCAGTATTTT. It is translated as CATGKEFSTDTQYF.

The rearrangement links TRBV5-1 to TRBJ1-6; 9 positions match TRBD1. The germline gives CDR1 SGHRS, CDR2 YFSETQ. With 4 bases clipped from V and 9 bases from J, the junction kept 8 bases outside the gene matches. This CDR3 region has 15 residues. In DNA, the CDR3 is TGCGCCAGCAGCGATCCGGGACAGGGAAGTTCACCCCTCCACTTT. Residues: CASSDPGQGSSPLHF.

The chain is built from TRBV9 and TRBJ2-7; the D is unclear. This CDR3 contains 12 residues. The germline V and J ends were trimmed by 0 bases and 3 bases, with 4 bases remaining between them. Germline values: CDR1 SGDLS, CDR2 YYNGEE. The CDR3 is CASSVVSYEQYF. The CDR3 nucleotides read TGTGCCAGCAGCGTAGTGAGCTACGAGCAGTACTTC.

V and J are TRBV18 and TRBJ2-3; D is unresolved. V lost 4 bases and J 2 bases, leaving 10 bases between the germline ends. Germline CDR1 is KGHSH and CDR2 is LQKENI. This CDR3 contains 14 residues. The CDR3 loop reads CASSQFDLTDTQYF. The CDR3 nucleotides are TGTGCCAGCTCACAATTCGACCTCACAGATACGCAGTATTTT.

This clonotype appeared a few times. The chain couples TRBV5-4 to TRBJ2-3, with 8 bases matching TRBD2. Looked up from germline, CDR1 is SGHNT and CDR2 is YYREEE (reference sequence). The CDR3 is 20 amino acids. The V and J ends lost 0 bases and 2 bases, in that order; junction bases with no gene match: 17. CDR3 nucleotide sequence: TGTGCCAGCAGCTTGGCTCTTACTAGCGGCGCGTGGGGCACCACAGATACGCAGTATTTT. Translation: CASSLALTSGAWGTTDTQYF.

This clonotype was counted between two and nine times. This sequence joins TRBV28 and TRBJ2-7, with D possibly TRBD2 on 6 matching bases. V lost 6 bases to trimming and J lost 2 bases, with 14 bases between them. CDR1 and CDR2 from the germline V gene are MDHEN and SYDVKM. This CDR3 is 14 amino acids long. The CDR3 DNA reads TGTGCCAGCAGAATCACGGGAGTTCCCTACGAGCAGTACTTC. This codes for CASRITGVPYEQYF.

This clonotype was recorded a few times. The chain has TRBV7-3 and TRBJ2-1; possibly TRBD2 for D (5 bases). The germline V gene has CDR1 SGHTA and CDR2 FQGTGA. The CDR3 has 15 residues. Trimming left V 3 bases short and J 7 bases short, with 16 bases between. CDR3: CASSFIGPGGNEQFF. In DNA form, the CDR3 reads TGTGCCAGCAGCTTTATAGGACCAGGAGGAAATGAGCAGTTCTTC.

This clonotype showed up just a few times. The chain recombines TRBV27 with TRBJ2-1; D not certain. This CDR3 is 14 amino acids long. V lost 8 bases, J lost 6 bases, and 17 bases lay in between. From germline, CDR1 is MNHEY and CDR2 SMNVEV (reference sequence). The CDR3 reads CASSEPLLANEQFF. CDR3 DNA sequence: TGTGCCAGCTCTGAGCCCCTCCTCGCCAATGAGCAGTTCTTC.

The rearrangement joins TRBV29-1 to TRBJ2-1, with 10 nucleotides matching TRBD1. J was trimmed by 9 bases and V by 1 base; bases with no gene match: 9. In germline, CDR1 is SQVTM, CDR2 ANQGSEA. CDR3 size: 15 residues. CDR3 region: CSVEVVRQGAVEQFF. CDR3 DNA sequence: TGCAGCGTTGAAGTCGTCCGACAGGGGGCGGTTGAGCAGTTCTTC.

This clonotype was seen a handful of times. The chain uses TRBV15 and TRBJ2-3, with 12 bases matching TRBD1. Germline values: CDR1 LNHNV, CDR2 YYDKDF (reference sequence). The CDR3 spans 16 residues. V lost 1 base and J lost 6; bases outside the gene matches: 5. The CDR3 region is CATSRGRDRGQDTQYF. The CDR3 DNA is TGTGCCACCAGCAGAGGCCGGGACAGGGGGCAGGATACGCAGTATTTT.

This clonotype showed up just a few times. V is TRBV12-3 or TRBV12-4 and J is TRBJ1-1; D may be TRBD1 (6 bases). The CDR3 covers 15 residues. Trimming removed 0 bases from V and 5 bases from J, with 13 bases in between. This CDR3 reads CASSLAGQGNTEAFF. In DNA, the CDR3 is TGTGCCAGCAGTTTAGCGGGGCAGGGGAATACTGAAGCTTTCTTT.

This clonotype was observed a handful of times. The CDR3 loop reads CAWSVRRPGSLYEQYF. For the CDR3, the DNA is TGTGCCTGGAGTGTACGTCGCCCAGGTTCGCTCTACGAGCAGTACTTC. This chain uses TRBV30 with TRBJ2-7; D call uncertain. Trimming pared 0 bases from V and 3 bases from J, leaving 18 bases between. The CDR3 sequence is 16 residues long. Germline CDR1 reads GTSNPN; CDR2 reads SVGIG (reference sequence).

This sequence joins TRBV29-1 and TRBJ2-1, with 8 bases matching TRBD1. CDR1 is SQVTM and CDR2 is ANQGSEA in the germline V gene. The CDR3 sequence is 16 residues long. V gave up 4 bases and J gave up 5 bases; unmatched junction bases: 13. This CDR3 is CSVVHQGAKKNNEQFF. CDR3 bases: TGCAGCGTTGTTCATCAGGGGGCCAAGAAGAACAATGAGCAGTTCTTC.

This clonotype has ten or more counts. The rearrangement links TRBV12-3 or TRBV12-4 to TRBJ2-3, with 10 positions matching TRBD1. With V trimmed by 3 bases and J by 5 bases, 5 bases remained unmatched. The CDR3 contains 15 residues. CDR3 sequence (DNA): TGTGCCAGCAGTTTTTGGGACAGGGGTGAAGATACGCAGTATTTT. Encoded protein: CASSFWDRGEDTQYF.

The chain is built from TRBV11-2 and TRBJ2-7; no clear D gene. This CDR3 comprises 14 residues. Germline CDR1 and CDR2: SGHAT and FQNNGV. Trimming shortened V by 5 bases and J by 4 bases, and 15 bases separated the two germline ends. CDR3 protein: CASSPLVAPYEQYF. DNA for the CDR3: TGTGCCAGCAGCCCGCTTGTCGCGCCGTACGAGCAGTACTTC. The full variable domain, in which reference TRBV11-2 and TRBJ2-7 provide the parts outside the CDR3, is EAGVAQSPRYKIIEKRQSVAFWCNPISGHATLYWYQQILGQGPKLLIQFQNNGVVDDSQLPKDRFSAERLKGVDSTLKIQPAKLEDSAVYLCASSPLVAPYEQYFGPGTRLTVT.

The chain couples TRBV6-5 to TRBJ1-2; a weak D match, TRBD1 (6 bases). With 2 bases removed from V and 4 bases from J, the gap between germline ends came to 14 bases. Germline CDR1 reads MNHEY; CDR2 reads SVGAGI. There are 15 residues in the CDR3. Here the CDR3 reads CASSYRTATLYGYTF. The DNA for the CDR3 is TGTGCCAGCAGTTACCGGACAGCCACACTCTATGGCTACACCTTC.

This clonotype was seen a few times. The CDR3, as DNA: TGTGCCAGCTCACTCCAGGGAACAGCGGGCCCCCCGTTCTTC. Translation: CASSLQGTAGPPFF. The chain has TRBV18 and TRBJ2-1; TRBD2 might be the D (6 bases). The CDR3 runs 14 residues. V was shortened by 4 bases and J by 15 bases, with 22 bases between the two germline ends. Germline V CDR1 and CDR2: KGHSH, LQKENI.

The table lists this clonotype with a few counts. The V gene is TRBV7-2, the J gene TRBJ2-1; D could derive from TRBD1 or TRBD2 (5 bases each). Germline V gene data show CDR1 as SGHTA and CDR2 as FQGNSA. The ends were cut back, 1 base at V and 3 bases at J, with 7 bases in the middle. The CDR3 is 14 residues long. In DNA, the CDR3 is TGTGCCAGCAGCTTAGGGGACCACTACAATGAGCAGTTCTTC. Translation: CASSLGDHYNEQFF. Using reference TRBV7-2 and TRBJ2-1 for the parts outside the CDR3, the full variable domain is GAGVSQSPSNKVTEKGKDVELRCDPISGHTALYWYRQSLGQGLEFLIYFQGNSAPDKSGLPSDRFSAERTGGSVSTLTIQRTQQEDSAVYLCASSLGDHYNEQFFGPGTRLTVL.

In its sample, this clonotype was seen a few times. The J gene is TRBJ2-3, the V gene TRBV7-6; D is perhaps TRBD2 (5 bases). Trimming cost V 1 base and J 2 bases, with 13 bases left between them. The CDR3 loop spans 16 amino acids. The germline V gene encodes CDR1 SGHVS and CDR2 FNYEAQ. CDR3 protein: CASSLGAGRATDTQYF. The DNA for the CDR3 is TGTGCCAGCAGCTTAGGGGCGGGTAGGGCCACAGATACGCAGTATTTT.

This rearrangement joins TRBV5-1 to TRBJ1-1; a weak D match, TRBD1 (6 bases). Germline V gene sequence: CDR1 SGHRS, CDR2 YFSETQ. Trimming stripped 4 bases from V and 2 bases from J, with 15 bases between. The CDR3 sequence is 15 residues long. Here the CDR3 DNA reads TGCGCCAGCAGCACAGACGGACAGCCTAACACTGAAGCTTTCTTT. This translates into CASSTDGQPNTEAFF.

This clonotype was counted a few times. In DNA, the CDR3 is TGTGCCAGCAGCTTCACGAGCGGGAGCCCCTCCTACGAGCAGTACTTC. Amino acid sequence: CASSFTSGSPSYEQYF. The chain couples TRBV7-6 to TRBJ2-7; 8 bases map to TRBD2. From germline, CDR1 is SGHVS and CDR2 FNYEAQ. The junction had 7 bases not matched to a gene; V was cut back by 3 bases and J by 0 bases. There are 16 residues in the CDR3. Together with reference TRBV7-6 and TRBJ2-7, the CDR3 gives the full variable domain: GAGVSQSPRYKVTKRGQDVALRCDPISGHVSLYWYRQALGQGPEFLTYFNYEAQQDKSGLPNDRFSAERPEGSISTLTIQRTEQRDSAMYRCASSFTSGSPSYEQYFGPGTRLTVT.

This clonotype was detected many times. The rearrangement uses TRBV6-2 or TRBV6-3 and TRBJ2-5, with D maybe TRBD2 (5 bases). Germline V gives CDR1 MNHEY, CDR2 SVGEGT. This CDR3 is 15 amino acids long. Trimming left V 5 bases short and J 5 bases short, with 18 bases between. For the CDR3, the DNA is TGTGCCAGCAGTCGAAGGACTCGACTCAGGGAGACCCAGTACTTC. This translates into CASSRRTRLRETQYF.

The sample holds many counts of this clonotype. The rearrangement joins TRBV5-5 to TRBJ2-7, with D perhaps matching TRBD1 (6 bases). The CDR3 length is 15 residues. V dropped 0 bases and J dropped 4 bases, with 14 bases sitting between them. Germline loops: CDR1 SGHKS, CDR2 YYEKEE (reference sequence). CDR3 nucleotide sequence: TGTGCCAGCAGCTTGGTAGGACAGACTATATACGAGCAGTACTTC. Amino acids: CASSLVGQTIYEQYF.

The chain is built from TRBV12-3 or TRBV12-4 and TRBJ1-5; 7 bases are shared with TRBD1. With 5 bases clipped from V and 0 bases from J, the junction kept 1 base outside the gene matches. CDR3 size: 14 residues. DNA of the CDR3: TGTGCCAGCAGTCGGACAGGTAGCAATCAGCCCCAGCATTTT. This codes for CASSRTGSNQPQHF.

This clonotype was observed a few times. The chain links TRBV28 to TRBJ2-7, with D maybe TRBD1 (6 bases). Trimming stripped 3 bases from V and 2 bases from J, with 17 bases between. This CDR3 region has 16 residues. Looked up from germline, CDR1 is MDHEN and CDR2 is SYDVKM. For the CDR3, the DNA is TGTGCCAGCAGTTTTGGATTGGGGGCTCGGGCCTACGAGCAGTACTTC. Translated: CASSFGLGARAYEQYF.

A few counts support this clonotype. This chain connects TRBV7-8 to TRBJ2-1; 8 bases agree with TRBD2. Germline CDR1 and CDR2: SGHVS and FQNEAQ. This CDR3 has 14 amino acids. Trimming took 5 bases from V and 6 from J; bases not matched to a gene: 6. The CDR3 loop is CASSPTGTSNEQFF. The CDR3 DNA sequence: TGTGCCAGCAGCCCGACCGGGACTAGCAATGAGCAGTTCTTC. Together with reference TRBV7-8 and TRBJ2-1, the CDR3 gives the full variable domain: GAGVSQSPRYKVAKRGQDVALRCDPISGHVSLFWYQQALGQGPEFLTYFQNEAQLDKSGLPSDRFFAERPEGSVSTLKIQRTQQEDSAVYLCASSPTGTSNEQFFGPGTRLTVL.

CDR3 sequence reads: CASSVGATSGNEQFF. In nucleotides, the CDR3 is TGTGCCAGCAGCGTAGGGGCGACTAGCGGGAATGAGCAGTTCTTC. The chain combines TRBV9 with TRBJ2-1; 10 nucleotides line up with TRBD2. V lost 0 bases to trimming and J lost 7 bases; unmatched junction nucleotides: 4. In germline, CDR1 is SGDLS, CDR2 YYNGEE. This CDR3 region has 15 residues.